This TCR beta chain was documented in a study of shared clonotypes between healthy human individuals (dated by TCRdb to 2019 to 2021). For the study in its entirety: A few men and a couple of women, aged 18 to 49 years, made up the cohort. For each donor, CD4 naive and CD4 memory were each run on three plates, CD8 naive on two plates, and CD8 memory on one plate. The study deeply sequenced blood TCR repertoires of five healthy adults to estimate repertoire size and the extent of clonotype sharing between individuals. Between about 0.8 and 9 billion PBMCs per donor were obtained by leukapheresis. To increase sequencing depth and limit assay-specific biases, different laboratories used diverse techniques to prepare libraries and sequence TCR repertoires. Here is what the overall study found, with its caveats: Incomplete sequencing was indicated by rarefaction of sorted-subset datasets, despite the large sequencing depth. Across several donors, around 5% of naive CD4, over 3% of naive CD8, about 2.3% of memory CD4, and approximately 0.4% of memory CD8 clonotypes were shared. Clonotypes shared by all four sorted-subset donors showed higher generation probabilities than non-shared clonotypes. Because the study included only a small number of donors, the genetic and exposure-history diversity represented was limited. Estimated clonotype richness was generally larger for naive than for memory subsets. Sampling was limited to blood, and TCR repertoires in tissue likely differ from TCR repertoires in blood. Based on pairwise subsampling, the degree of clonotype sharing among donors was expected to be affected by sequencing depth.

This clone was observed a single time. No antigen is known for it. Base qualities are not provided; no much larger clone lies one nucleotide away. The V end loses 0 bases and the J end loses 4 bases, and a stretch of 13 bases separates them. The germline V gene encodes CDR1 SGHNT and CDR2 YYREEE (reference sequence). The CDR3 goes from the cysteine to the phenylalanine over 15 residues. The entry retains the CDR3 DNA only, 45 bases that are in frame from base 1. TCR CDR3 regions were amplified from genomic DNA by multiplex PCR using the deep immunoSEQ assay. Extracted genomic DNA from each cell subset was distributed evenly across all wells of several immunoSEQ 96-well plates, and each plate was treated as a replicate. For sorted subsets, around 200 ng genomic DNA, equal to 30,000 or so T cell genomes, was loaded into each replicate PCR. Purified libraries were quantified with a Qubit 3.0 fluorometer, sized on a Bioanalyzer 2100, and re-quantified with the KAPA Library Quantification kit. A separate single-read 150-cycle Illumina NextSeq 550 flow cell was used to sequence each immunoSEQ 96-well plate. On the authors' methods: Because the immunoSEQ output held only junctional sequences and lacked quality scores, the filtering could not match the filtering applied to full-length reads. Sequences were annotated with PyIR, a Python wrapper for IgBLAST v1.9, and V/J genes and CDR3 were assigned using IMGT germline references. Reads were removed for weak V/J assignments (E-value above 1e-6), missing CDR3, stop codons, out-of-frame junctions, or ambiguous translated residues. A V3J clonotype was defined by an identical inferred V gene, J gene, and CDR3 amino acid sequence. The percentage overlap between two repertoires was calculated by dividing the number of shared unique clonotypes by the size of the smaller repertoire. RTK rarefaction, the Chao1 estimator, and Recon v2.1 estimates of unobserved clonotypes were used to assess repertoire richness. For all TCRbeta clonotypes obtained by the gDNA method from a few donors, generation probabilities were computed with OLGA. TCRdb mirrors the immuneACCESS table, restricted to in-frame sequences. Some clones are absent from its copies; in checked studies, under half trace to an unresolved V gene, and the reason for the others is unknown. V and J calls and clone size come straight from that table; D and trimming were deduced from the DNA. For this sample the table gives about a million clones, of which 76% were detected only once. Together, the top ten hold approximately 1.5% of the sample.

Donors were healthy HIV-negative adults with no recently reported acute infections or vaccinations. Every donor was a Caucasian adult living in Nashville, Tennessee, USA. Magnetic negative selection was used to enrich CD4+ T cells, after which naive cells were positively selected on CD45RA and the negative fraction became the memory subset. Blood was obtained by leukapheresis, after which PBMCs were separated by Ficoll-Histopaque density gradient centrifugation and cryopreserved in liquid nitrogen vapor phase. Analytical flow cytometry was used to check the purity and quantity of every magnetically sorted T cell population. From each sorted fraction, genomic DNA was isolated and quantified by UV absorbance on a Nanodrop 2000c.

This receptor was identified in a man between 18 and 29 years old in good health. The chain employs TRBV5-4 and TRBJ1-1, with TRBD1 tentatively as D gene (6 bases match). Sequenced material: memory CD4+ T cells sorted from blood. The sample's cell subset or site, from its label and the paper: CD45RA-negative fraction. The CDR3 reads as follows: CASSLGGAQGTEAFF. The nucleotide sequence is given as TGTGCCAGCAGCTTGGGGGGGGCGCAGGGCACTGAAGCTTTCTTT.